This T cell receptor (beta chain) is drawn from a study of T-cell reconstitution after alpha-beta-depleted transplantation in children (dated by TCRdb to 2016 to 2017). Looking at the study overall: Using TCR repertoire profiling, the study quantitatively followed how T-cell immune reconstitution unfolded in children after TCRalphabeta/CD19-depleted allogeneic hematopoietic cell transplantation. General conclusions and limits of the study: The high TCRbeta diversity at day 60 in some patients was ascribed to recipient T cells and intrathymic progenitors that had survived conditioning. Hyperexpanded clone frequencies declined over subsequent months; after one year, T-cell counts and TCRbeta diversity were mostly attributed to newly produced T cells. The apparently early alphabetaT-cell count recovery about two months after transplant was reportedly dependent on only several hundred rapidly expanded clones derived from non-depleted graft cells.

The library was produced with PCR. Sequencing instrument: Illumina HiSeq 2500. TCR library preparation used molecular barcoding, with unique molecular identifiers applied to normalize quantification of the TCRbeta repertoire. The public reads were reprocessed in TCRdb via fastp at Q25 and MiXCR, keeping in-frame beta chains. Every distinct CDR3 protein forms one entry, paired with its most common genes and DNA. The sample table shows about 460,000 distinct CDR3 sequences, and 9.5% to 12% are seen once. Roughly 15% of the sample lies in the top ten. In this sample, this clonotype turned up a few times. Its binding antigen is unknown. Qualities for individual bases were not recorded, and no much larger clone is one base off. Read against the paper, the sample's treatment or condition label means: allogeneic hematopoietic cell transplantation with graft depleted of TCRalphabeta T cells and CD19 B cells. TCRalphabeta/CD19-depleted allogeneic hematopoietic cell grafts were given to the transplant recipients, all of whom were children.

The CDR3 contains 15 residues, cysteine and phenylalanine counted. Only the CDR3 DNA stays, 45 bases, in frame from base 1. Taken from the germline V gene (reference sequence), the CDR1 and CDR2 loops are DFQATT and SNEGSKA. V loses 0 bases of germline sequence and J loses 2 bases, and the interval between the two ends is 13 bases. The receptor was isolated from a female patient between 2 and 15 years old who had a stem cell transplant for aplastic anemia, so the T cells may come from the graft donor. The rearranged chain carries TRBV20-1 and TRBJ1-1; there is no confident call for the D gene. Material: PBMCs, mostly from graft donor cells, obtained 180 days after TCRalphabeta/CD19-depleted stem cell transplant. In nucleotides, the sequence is TGCAGTGCTAGAGATATGTCCGGCCCTAACACTGAAGCTTTCTTT. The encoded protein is CSARDMSGPNTEAFF.